A selection of T cell receptor beta chains follows, all from one sample in a study of Graves' ophthalmopathy and Graves' hyperthyroidism. Each CDR3 protein gets one entry after TCRdb re-called the multiplex PCR reads with MiXCR. The sample shows under 800,000 distinct CDR3 sequences, 22% of them seen only once. Material: peripheral blood. The receptor source for this set is a woman under 30 with stable Graves' hyperthyroidism. Some clones in this sample may be carry-over from other donors' samples. The CDR3 runs from the conserved cysteine through the conserved F or W. Each record gives: J gene, V gene, D gene, clone size, CDR3 protein, CDR3 DNA. A D gene is named only where the DNA matches it firmly. Rows give clone size only sometimes, using once, few, many, or a class for an expanded clone.

j_gene: TRBJ2-7; v_gene: TRBV7-2; d_gene: .; abundance: many; CDR3aa: CASSLDGTAYEQYF; CDR3nt: TGTGCCAGCAGCTTAGACGGGACCGCTTACGAGCAGTACTTC
j_gene: TRBJ1-5; v_gene: TRBV3-1; d_gene: TRBD1; abundance: .; CDR3aa: CASSQSGTGLLGNQPQHF; CDR3nt: TGTGCCAGCAGCCAATCCGGGACAGGACTTTTGGGCAATCAGCCCCAGCATTTT
j_gene: TRBJ1-1; v_gene: TRBV5-1; d_gene: .; abundance: many; CDR3aa: CASSLENRNTEAFF; CDR3nt: TGCGCCAGCAGCTTGGAAAACAGGAACACTGAAGCTTTCTTT
j_gene: TRBJ2-2; v_gene: TRBV19; d_gene: .; abundance: few; CDR3aa: CASRFGVGLTNTGELFF; CDR3nt: TGTGCCAGTAGATTCGGAGTGGGGCTGACGAACACCGGGGAGCTGTTTTTT
j_gene: TRBJ1-2; v_gene: TRBV6-1; d_gene: .; abundance: many; CDR3aa: CASSEGTTEGFYGYTF; CDR3nt: TGTGCCAGCAGTGAAGGGACGACCGAGGGGTTTTATGGCTACACCTTC
j_gene: TRBJ2-6; v_gene: TRBV6-1; d_gene: .; abundance: .; CDR3aa: CASSEYVGPNVLTF; CDR3nt: TGTGCCAGCAGTGAATATGTGGGGCCCAACGTCCTGACTTTC
j_gene: TRBJ2-7; v_gene: TRBV3-1; d_gene: .; abundance: .; CDR3aa: CASSLHPSYEQYF; CDR3nt: TGTGCCAGCAGCCTCCACCCCTCCTACGAGCAGTACTTC
j_gene: TRBJ2-5; v_gene: TRBV7-9; d_gene: TRBD1; abundance: .; CDR3aa: CASSSTLPGQQETQYF; CDR3nt: TGTGCCAGCAGCTCAACTCTCCCGGGACAGCAAGAGACCCAGTACTTC
j_gene: TRBJ1-1; v_gene: TRBV7-3; d_gene: .; abundance: few; CDR3aa: CASSLTNGWGEAFF; CDR3nt: TGTGCCAGCAGCTTAACGAACGGGTGGGGTGAAGCTTTCTTT
j_gene: TRBJ1-6; v_gene: TRBV2; d_gene: .; abundance: few; CDR3aa: CASSGTVGAGNSPLHF; CDR3nt: TGTGCCAGCAGTGGGACCGTAGGGGCCGGTAATTCACCCCTCCACTTT
j_gene: TRBJ2-7; v_gene: TRBV19; d_gene: .; abundance: .; CDR3aa: CASSIGEDSPYEQYF; CDR3nt: TGTGCCAGTAGTATCGGCGAGGACAGTCCCTACGAGCAGTACTTC
j_gene: TRBJ2-7; v_gene: TRBV4-1; d_gene: .; abundance: few; CDR3aa: CASSIRIGAFSYEQYF; CDR3nt: TGCGCCAGCAGCATAAGGATCGGGGCCTTTTCCTACGAGCAGTACTTC
j_gene: TRBJ2-7; v_gene: TRBV20-1; d_gene: .; abundance: few; CDR3aa: CSAEQQTLPEQYF; CDR3nt: TGCAGTGCGGAGCAGCAGACCCTACCCGAGCAGTACTTC
j_gene: TRBJ2-5; v_gene: TRBV29-1; d_gene: TRBD1; abundance: many; CDR3aa: CSVESTGGQETQYF; CDR3nt: TGCAGCGTTGAGTCGACAGGGGGCCAAGAGACCCAGTACTTC
j_gene: TRBJ2-2; v_gene: TRBV12-3/TRBV12-4; d_gene: TRBD1; abundance: .; CDR3aa: CASSRQGHTGELFF; CDR3nt: TGTGCCAGCAGCCGACAGGGACACACCGGGGAGCTGTTTTTT
j_gene: TRBJ1-1; v_gene: TRBV12-3/TRBV12-4; d_gene: .; abundance: .; CDR3aa: CASSFRVSGNEAFF; CDR3nt: TGTGCCAGCAGTTTCCGAGTTTCGGGGAATGAAGCTTTCTTT
j_gene: TRBJ2-7; v_gene: TRBV6-1; d_gene: .; abundance: many; CDR3aa: CASSESPTYEQYF; CDR3nt: TGTGCCAGCAGTGAATCCCCTACCTACGAGCAGTACTTC
j_gene: TRBJ2-6; v_gene: TRBV20-1; d_gene: .; abundance: .; CDR3aa: CSARDRADSGANVLTF; CDR3nt: TGCAGTGCTAGAGATCGTGCAGACTCTGGGGCCAACGTCCTGACTTTC
j_gene: TRBJ1-2; v_gene: TRBV12-3/TRBV12-4; d_gene: .; abundance: .; CDR3aa: CASRVTENYGYTF; CDR3nt: TGTGCCAGCAGGGTGACAGAGAACTATGGCTACACCTTC
j_gene: TRBJ1-1; v_gene: TRBV30; d_gene: .; abundance: many; CDR3aa: CAWYREVNTEAFF; CDR3nt: TGTGCCTGGTACAGGGAGGTGAACACTGAAGCTTTCTTT
j_gene: TRBJ2-5; v_gene: TRBV2; d_gene: .; abundance: few; CDR3aa: CASSLGFGEETQYF; CDR3nt: TGTGCCAGCTCTCTCGGTTTTGGCGAAGAGACCCAGTACTTC
j_gene: TRBJ2-7; v_gene: TRBV28; d_gene: .; abundance: once; CDR3aa: CASSSGATGPYEQYF; CDR3nt: TGTGCCAGCAGTTCAGGGGCCACAGGTCCCTACGAGCAGTACTTC
j_gene: TRBJ2-7; v_gene: TRBV2; d_gene: TRBD2; abundance: .; CDR3aa: CASSELREIGEQYF; CDR3nt: TGTGCCAGCAGTGAATTGCGGGAGATTGGCGAGCAGTACTTC
j_gene: TRBJ1-2; v_gene: TRBV18; d_gene: .; abundance: few; CDR3aa: CASSPNTFYGYTF; CDR3nt: TGTGCCAGCTCACCTAATACTTTTTATGGCTACACCTTC
j_gene: TRBJ1-1; v_gene: TRBV30; d_gene: .; abundance: .; CDR3aa: CAWNKGVGTEAFF; CDR3nt: TGTGCCTGGAACAAAGGGGTAGGGACTGAAGCTTTCTTT
j_gene: TRBJ2-2; v_gene: TRBV6-5; d_gene: .; abundance: many; CDR3aa: CASSYRDLPGELFF; CDR3nt: TGTGCCAGCAGTTACAGGGATTTACCCGGGGAGCTGTTTTTT
j_gene: TRBJ1-5; v_gene: TRBV20-1; d_gene: .; abundance: once; CDR3aa: CSARNEGGYQPQHF; CDR3nt: TGCAGTGCTAGAAACGAGGGCGGATATCAGCCCCAGCATTTT
j_gene: TRBJ1-5; v_gene: TRBV20-1; d_gene: .; abundance: few; CDR3aa: CSASPGVQSPQHF; CDR3nt: TGCAGTGCTAGCCCAGGGGTGCAATCGCCCCAGCATTTT
j_gene: TRBJ2-5; v_gene: TRBV10-3; d_gene: .; abundance: .; CDR3aa: CAISESVGQTQYF; CDR3nt: TGTGCCATCAGTGAGTCAGTCGGCCAGACCCAGTACTTC
j_gene: TRBJ1-1; v_gene: TRBV5-1; d_gene: .; abundance: many; CDR3aa: CASSLEGGTEAFF; CDR3nt: TGTGCCAGCAGTTTAGAGGGGGGGACTGAAGCTTTCTTT
j_gene: TRBJ2-2; v_gene: TRBV12-3/TRBV12-4; d_gene: .; abundance: many; CDR3aa: CASTGRRTGELFF; CDR3nt: TGTGCCAGCACCGGACGGAGGACCGGGGAGCTGTTTTTT
j_gene: TRBJ1-1; v_gene: TRBV12-3/TRBV12-4; d_gene: TRBD1; abundance: .; CDR3aa: CASSLARDSQAFF; CDR3nt: TGTGCCAGCAGTTTAGCCCGGGACAGTCAAGCTTTCTTT
j_gene: TRBJ2-4; v_gene: TRBV30; d_gene: .; abundance: few; CDR3aa: CAWGRQTRKNIQYF; CDR3nt: TGTGCCTGGGGGAGACAGACACGCAAAAACATTCAGTACTTC
j_gene: TRBJ2-2; v_gene: TRBV11-1; d_gene: .; abundance: many; CDR3aa: CASRRAANTGELFF; CDR3nt: TGTGCCAGCAGAAGGGCCGCGAACACCGGGGAGCTGTTTTTT
j_gene: TRBJ2-7; v_gene: TRBV25-1; d_gene: .; abundance: many; CDR3aa: CASSASGIPGGEQYF; CDR3nt: TGTGCCAGCAGTGCCAGTGGGATACCCGGCGGGGAGCAGTACTTC
j_gene: TRBJ1-1; v_gene: TRBV5-1; d_gene: .; abundance: few; CDR3aa: CASSSAVGAGTEAFF; CDR3nt: TGCGCCAGCAGCTCGGCCGTAGGGGCAGGCACTGAAGCTTTCTTT
j_gene: TRBJ2-5; v_gene: TRBV7-2; d_gene: TRBD1; abundance: many; CDR3aa: CASTLRQGNQETQYF; CDR3nt: TGTGCCAGCACCCTGAGACAGGGGAATCAAGAGACCCAGTACTTC
j_gene: TRBJ2-6; v_gene: TRBV5-1; d_gene: .; abundance: many; CDR3aa: CAGRDTEANVLTF; CDR3nt: TGCGCCGGCCGAGACACTGAGGCCAACGTCCTGACTTTC
j_gene: TRBJ2-7; v_gene: TRBV4-2; d_gene: .; abundance: many; CDR3aa: CASSQDLGGLSYEQYF; CDR3nt: TGTGCCAGCAGCCAAGACTTAGGTGGACTCTCCTACGAGCAGTACTTC
j_gene: TRBJ1-1; v_gene: TRBV7-9; d_gene: .; abundance: many; CDR3aa: CASTSNAGVEAFF; CDR3nt: TGTGCCAGCACCTCCAATGCGGGCGTTGAAGCTTTCTTT
j_gene: TRBJ1-1; v_gene: TRBV30; d_gene: TRBD1; abundance: many; CDR3aa: CAWTVAPDRGDTEAFF; CDR3nt: TGTGCCTGGACGGTTGCCCCGGACAGGGGGGACACTGAAGCTTTCTTT
j_gene: TRBJ1-2; v_gene: TRBV6-1; d_gene: .; abundance: .; CDR3aa: CASSEAPDNYGYTF; CDR3nt: TGTGCCAGCAGTGAAGCTCCGGATAACTATGGCTACACCTTC
j_gene: TRBJ1-1; v_gene: TRBV24-1; d_gene: TRBD1; abundance: .; CDR3aa: CATSDSPRRDRMNTEAFF; CDR3nt: TGTGCCACCAGTGATTCCCCGAGACGGGACAGGATGAACACTGAAGCTTTCTTT
j_gene: TRBJ2-4; v_gene: TRBV20-1; d_gene: .; abundance: few; CDR3aa: CSALLISGVAKNIQYF; CDR3nt: TGCAGTGCCCTATTGATATCGGGCGTAGCCAAAAACATTCAGTACTTC
j_gene: TRBJ1-1; v_gene: TRBV12-3/TRBV12-4; d_gene: .; abundance: many; CDR3aa: CASSPYLDRNTEAFF; CDR3nt: TGTGCCAGCAGTCCTTATTTGGACAGGAACACTGAAGCTTTCTTT
j_gene: TRBJ1-1; v_gene: TRBV6-1; d_gene: .; abundance: many; CDR3aa: CASTLEGVTEAFF; CDR3nt: TGTGCCAGCACTCTGGAGGGGGTTACTGAAGCTTTCTTT
j_gene: TRBJ1-1; v_gene: TRBV19; d_gene: .; abundance: many; CDR3aa: CASSIGGDAAFF; CDR3nt: TGTGCCAGTAGTATTGGAGGGGATGCGGCTTTCTTT
j_gene: TRBJ2-5; v_gene: TRBV30; d_gene: TRBD2; abundance: .; CDR3aa: CAWSVGLAGVWETQYF; CDR3nt: TGTGCCTGGAGCGTTGGACTAGCGGGGGTGTGGGAGACCCAGTACTTC
j_gene: TRBJ1-2; v_gene: TRBV12-3/TRBV12-4; d_gene: .; abundance: few; CDR3aa: CASSPRGEDGYTF; CDR3nt: TGTGCCAGCAGTCCTCGAGGGGAGGATGGCTACACCTTC
j_gene: TRBJ2-2; v_gene: TRBV6-2/TRBV6-3; d_gene: TRBD2; abundance: .; CDR3aa: CASNPGGTGELFF; CDR3nt: TGTGCCAGCAACCCGGGGGGCACCGGGGAGCTGTTTTTT
j_gene: TRBJ2-7; v_gene: TRBV6-2/TRBV6-3; d_gene: TRBD1; abundance: .; CDR3aa: CASSYSVRDRGSEQYF; CDR3nt: TGTGCCAGCAGTTATTCGGTTCGGGACAGAGGCTCCGAGCAGTACTTC
j_gene: TRBJ2-7; v_gene: TRBV12-3/TRBV12-4; d_gene: TRBD2; abundance: few; CDR3aa: CASRQNSGRVDEQYF; CDR3nt: TGTGCCAGCAGGCAAAATAGCGGGAGGGTCGACGAGCAGTACTTC
j_gene: TRBJ2-5; v_gene: TRBV12-3/TRBV12-4; d_gene: .; abundance: .; CDR3aa: CASSRAWETQYF; CDR3nt: TGTGCCAGCAGCCGTGCGTGGGAGACCCAGTACTTC
j_gene: TRBJ1-5; v_gene: TRBV20-1; d_gene: .; abundance: many; CDR3aa: CSARGGTKSNQPQHF; CDR3nt: TGCAGTGCCCGGGGGGGGACAAAAAGCAATCAGCCCCAGCATTTT
j_gene: TRBJ1-2; v_gene: TRBV28; d_gene: .; abundance: many; CDR3aa: CASSYTRLHGYTF; CDR3nt: TGTGCCAGCAGTTATACTAGACTTCATGGCTACACCTTC
j_gene: TRBJ1-1; v_gene: TRBV4-1; d_gene: .; abundance: many; CDR3aa: CASSHLSGYQEAFF; CDR3nt: TGCGCCAGCAGCCACCTCTCTGGTTACCAAGAAGCTTTCTTT
j_gene: TRBJ1-2; v_gene: TRBV9; d_gene: TRBD1; abundance: many; CDR3aa: CASFNEQGAVGYTF; CDR3nt: TGTGCCAGCTTTAATGAACAGGGGGCTGTTGGCTACACCTTC
j_gene: TRBJ1-2; v_gene: TRBV12-3/TRBV12-4; d_gene: TRBD1; abundance: many; CDR3aa: CASSSNRGRIDGYTF; CDR3nt: TGTGCCAGCAGTTCCAACAGGGGGCGGATTGATGGCTACACCTTC